The text below deals with one T cell receptor beta chain. Healthy HIV-negative adults with no recent acute infections or vaccinations were recruited as donors. This record belongs to a study of shared clonotypes between healthy human individuals. Background on the study: Donors were two women and a few men aged 18 to 49.

Clones were sequenced by immunoSEQ multiplex PCR, and TCRdb holds only the in-frame ones, with some missing. Here the sample spans about half a million clones, 79% being singletons. The receptor's source is a woman in her thirties or forties in good health. Some clones in this sample may be carry-over from other donors' samples. Sequencing was done on a sample of PBMCs.

The CDR3 region has the DNA TGTGCCAGCAGTTTGGGTGTAGCGGGAGTTTTCTACAATGAGCAGTTCTTC. This translates into CASSLGVAGVFYNEQFF. V gene TRBV27 combines with J gene TRBJ2-1; 9 bases agree with TRBD2. CDR3 length: 17 residues. Germline CDR1 is MNHEY and CDR2 is SMNVEV (reference sequence). J gave up 3 bases and V 3 bases, and 9 bases lay outside the gene matches.